This is a list of T cell receptor beta chains from one sample in a study of blood T cell repertoires in COVID-19. Measured with immunoSEQ multiplex PCR; TCRdb has only the in-frame clones, and not every one. Among approximately 300,000 clones listed, over 70% were seen once. The sample comprised peripheral blood. The source is a woman between 50 and 59 years old with acute or convalescent COVID-19. Each CDR3 is given with its conserved first and last residue. The order of the fields is CDR3 DNA, CDR3 protein, V gene, J gene, CDR3 length, D gene, clone size. D genes are given only for firm matches. Only part of the rows carry a size: once, few, many, or a class if the clone is expanded.

TGTGCCAGCAGTTCGTCAGGGAATGAGCAGTTCTTC,CASSSSGNEQFF,TRBV12-3/TRBV12-4,TRBJ2-1,12,.,.
TGTGCCAGTAGAAGGCAGGGGGGAATTGAAGGCTACACCTTC,CASRRQGGIEGYTF,TRBV19,TRBJ1-2,14,TRBD1,.
TGTGCCAGTAGGAGACAGGACAAAGATACGCAGTATTTT,CASRRQDKDTQYF,TRBV19,TRBJ2-3,13,.,.
TGCGCCAGCAGCCAAGATAGGTCCCGGACAGGGGTAACGACTGAAGCTTTCTTT,CASSQDRSRTGVTTEAFF,TRBV4-1,TRBJ1-1,18,TRBD1,once
TGTGCCATCAGCGAGACACTTCCCAGGGTACACCCCTACGAGCAGTACTTC,CAISETLPRVHPYEQYF,TRBV10-3,TRBJ2-7,17,.,.
TGTGCCAGCAGTGTCAAGAGTGAAAAACTGTTTTTT,CASSVKSEKLFF,TRBV25-1,TRBJ1-4,12,.,.
TGTGCCAGCAGCCATGACAGAGACTATGGCTACACCTTC,CASSHDRDYGYTF,TRBV7-8,TRBJ1-2,13,.,once
TGTGCCTGGAACCTGGGGGGGGCAAGCAATCAGCCCCAGCATTTT,CAWNLGGASNQPQHF,TRBV30,TRBJ1-5,15,.,once
TGTGCCAGCTCACCATCGCAGGGGGAAAAACTGTTTTTT,CASSPSQGEKLFF,TRBV18,TRBJ1-4,13,.,.
TGTGCCAGTAGTATACAAGAGGAGCCCCAGCATTTT,CASSIQEEPQHF,TRBV19,TRBJ1-5,12,.,.
TGTGCCAGCAGCGTAGCACAGAACACTGAAGCTTTCTTT,CASSVAQNTEAFF,TRBV9,TRBJ1-1,13,.,few
TGTGCTAGTGGTTTGGGCGGGGTAAACTACAATGAGCAGTTCTTC,CASGLGGVNYNEQFF,TRBV12-5,TRBJ2-1,15,.,few
TGCGCCAGCGCACCCTCCGGACAGGTCTCCTACGAGCAGTACTTC,CASAPSGQVSYEQYF,TRBV5-1,TRBJ2-7,15,TRBD1,.
TGTGCCAGCAGCTTCCGGGACAGGGGAAGTTATGGCTACACCTTC,CASSFRDRGSYGYTF,TRBV7-2,TRBJ1-2,15,TRBD1,.
TGTGCCAGCAGTCCAACCGGGACATCTTACTATGGCTACACCTTC,CASSPTGTSYYGYTF,TRBV27,TRBJ1-2,15,.,.
TGTGCCAGCAGCCCGAGCGGGGTCCAAGAGACCCAGTACTTC,CASSPSGVQETQYF,TRBV7-2,TRBJ2-5,14,TRBD2,.
TGTGCCATCAGTTGGACTAGCGGGAGTCTCAGCAATGAGCAGTTCTTC,CAISWTSGSLSNEQFF,TRBV10-3,TRBJ2-1,16,TRBD2,.
TGTGCCAGCAGCTTGGACAGGAACACTGAAGCTTTCTTT,CASSLDRNTEAFF,TRBV5-6,TRBJ1-1,13,.,.
TGTGCCAGCAGTTTACACGGAGGAGGGAGGGCTAACTATGGCTACACCTTC,CASSLHGGGRANYGYTF,TRBV27,TRBJ1-2,17,.,.
TGTGCCAGTCAACAGGGGGTTCGTGAAAAACTGTTTTTT,CASQQGVREKLFF,TRBV6-5,TRBJ1-4,13,TRBD1,.
TGTGCCGGGAGGGTTTTAGGTGGCTACACCTTC,CAGRVLGGYTF,TRBV2,TRBJ1-2,11,.,.
TGTGCCAGCTCACCGGGACTAGCTACCTACAATGAGCAGTTCTTC,CASSPGLATYNEQFF,TRBV18,TRBJ2-1,15,TRBD2,few
TGTGCCAGCAGGTGGACAGGGGACAATGAGCAGTTCTTC,CASRWTGDNEQFF,TRBV7-9,TRBJ2-1,13,TRBD1,.
TGTGCCAGCACACCTCCCCCCAGGGGCCAAGAGACCCAGTACTTC,CASTPPPRGQETQYF,TRBV11-2,TRBJ2-5,15,.,.
TGTGCCAGCTCACCAAGAGAAAACACCGGGGAGCTGTTTTTT,CASSPRENTGELFF,TRBV18,TRBJ2-2,14,.,few
TGCGCCAGCAGCAGTACGGGACTAGCAGGAGGGGGAAGGGAGACCCAGTACTTC,CASSSTGLAGGGRETQYF,TRBV5-1,TRBJ2-5,18,TRBD2,few
TGTGCCAGCAGTCCGACAGGGGGTCGTGGCTACACCTTC,CASSPTGGRGYTF,TRBV27,TRBJ1-2,13,TRBD1,.
TGTGCCAGCAGCTTAGTGGCCCCAATGTTGGGAAACACCATATATTTT,CASSLVAPMLGNTIYF,TRBV7-8,TRBJ1-3,16,.,.
TGTGCCAGCAGCATAGGACAGGGGACCTATGGCTACACCTTC,CASSIGQGTYGYTF,TRBV5-6,TRBJ1-2,14,TRBD1,.
TGCAGCGTTTCTACGGCGGGGGGTATAAATTCACCCCTCCACTTT,CSVSTAGGINSPLHF,TRBV29-1,TRBJ1-6,15,.,few
TGTGCCAGCAGCCCAATTGGGGACAGGGCGGCCTATGGCTACACCTTC,CASSPIGDRAAYGYTF,TRBV14,TRBJ1-2,16,TRBD1,.
TGTGCCAGCAGTTCAAGCCGGGACTCTAACAATGAGCAGTTCTTC,CASSSSRDSNNEQFF,TRBV27,TRBJ2-1,15,.,few
TGTGCCAGCAGTCCCGTCCGGGACTACGAGCAGTACTTC,CASSPVRDYEQYF,TRBV6-6,TRBJ2-7,13,.,.